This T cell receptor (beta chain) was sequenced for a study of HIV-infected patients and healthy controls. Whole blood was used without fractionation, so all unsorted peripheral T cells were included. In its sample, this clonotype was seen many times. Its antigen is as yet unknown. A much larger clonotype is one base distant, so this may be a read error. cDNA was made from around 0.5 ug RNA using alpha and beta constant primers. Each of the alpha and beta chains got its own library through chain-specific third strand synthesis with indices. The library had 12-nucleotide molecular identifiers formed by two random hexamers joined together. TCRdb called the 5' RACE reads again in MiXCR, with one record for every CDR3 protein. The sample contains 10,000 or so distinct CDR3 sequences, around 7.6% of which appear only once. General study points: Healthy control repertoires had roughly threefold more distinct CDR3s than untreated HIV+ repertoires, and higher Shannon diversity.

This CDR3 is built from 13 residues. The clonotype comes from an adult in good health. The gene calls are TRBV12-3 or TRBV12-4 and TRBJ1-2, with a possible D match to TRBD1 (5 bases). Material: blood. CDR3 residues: CSSTPGQEQGYTF. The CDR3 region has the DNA TGTTCCAGCACCCCAGGGCAGGAGCAGGGCTACACCTTC.